This TCR beta chain derives from a study of shared T cell receptors in the human thymus. Germline-derived CDR1 and CDR2 are SEHNR and FQNEAQ (reference sequence). The J segment lost 3 bases and the V segment lost 4 bases, leaving 9 bases of the junction unmatched. The CDR3 loop spans 17 amino acids. This clone was detected once. Profiled with immunoSEQ multiplex PCR; TCRdb holds only in-frame clones, not every one. The table lists some 660,000 clones, roughly 86% of them singletons, with 0.009% to 0.0095% in the top ten. This sample also belongs to another study, concerning human thymus T cells.

The specimen sequenced was thymocytes. This TCR was recovered from a boy in the first two years of life with a congenital heart defect. The rearrangement joins TRBV7-9 to TRBJ2-2; 9 nucleotides agree with TRBD1. This CDR3 reads CASSSPRGTGYTGELFF. For the CDR3, the DNA is TGTGCCAGCAGCTCGCCCCGCGGGACAGGGTACACCGGGGAGCTGTTTTTT. Drawing the rest from reference TRBV7-9 and TRBJ2-2, the complete variable domain is DTGVSQNPRHKITKRGQNVTFRCDPISEHNRLYWYRQTLGQGPEFLTYFQNEAQLEKSRLLSDRFSAERPKGSFSTLEIQRTEQGDSAMYLCASSSPRGTGYTGELFFGEGSRLTVL.